This TCR beta chain was retrieved from a study of blood T cells in healthy people across ages. Primers used in a second PCR of roughly 6 to 11 cycles were a sample-barcoded 5' primer and a J-beta primer mix. TCRdb used MiXCR to reprocess the 5' RACE reads, holding one entry per CDR3 protein. In the table there are approximately 680,000 distinct CDR3 sequences, about 34% of which are singletons. Germline CDR1 and CDR2: SGHAT and FQNNGV. The V end was cut by 1 base, the J end by 5 bases, with 10 bases between. CDR3 length equals 14 residues. Each donor was a healthy Caucasian individual from Russia, aged about 6 to 100. The table lists this clonotype with many counts.

This receptor was identified in an elderly woman in good health. The rearrangement uses TRBV11-2 and TRBJ2-3; D is possibly TRBD2 (6 bases). The source material was blood. As DNA, the CDR3 is TGTGCCAGCAGCTTAGTGGGAGGCGGAGATACGCAGTATTTT. Its protein product is CASSLVGGGDTQYF.